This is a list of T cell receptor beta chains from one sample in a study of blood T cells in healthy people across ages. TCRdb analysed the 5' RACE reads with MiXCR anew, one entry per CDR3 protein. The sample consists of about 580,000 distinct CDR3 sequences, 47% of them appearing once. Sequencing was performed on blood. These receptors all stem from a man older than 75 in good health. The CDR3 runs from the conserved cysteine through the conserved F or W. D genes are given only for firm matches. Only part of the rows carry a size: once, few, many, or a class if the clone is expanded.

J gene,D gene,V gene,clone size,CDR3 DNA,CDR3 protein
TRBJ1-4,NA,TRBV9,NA,TGTGCCAGCAGCCCCACCGGGACGTGGGAAAAACTGTTTTTT,CASSPTGTWEKLFF
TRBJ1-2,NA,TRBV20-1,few,TGCAGTGCTAGAACCACCGGCCCAGGGGGCTACACCTTC,CSARTTGPGGYTF
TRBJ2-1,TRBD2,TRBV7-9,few,TGTGCCAGCAGTACCACTAGCGGGAGGGGGAATGAGCAGTTCTTC,CASSTTSGRGNEQFF
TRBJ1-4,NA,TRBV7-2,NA,TGTGCCAGCAGCTTAGAGGTTAAACGTCTTCTGTTTTTT,CASSLEVKRLLFF
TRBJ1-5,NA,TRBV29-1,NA,TGCAGCGTTACTTGGGGAAGCAATCAGCCCCAGCATTTT,CSVTWGSNQPQHF
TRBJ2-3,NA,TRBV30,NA,TGTGCCTGTAGTGGCAGCCTCACAGATACGCAGTATTTT,CACSGSLTDTQYF
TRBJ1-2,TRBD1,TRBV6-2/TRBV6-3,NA,TGTGCCAGCAGTTACGGAAGCTCTCGACAGGGCGAATATGGCTACACCTTC,CASSYGSSRQGEYGYTF
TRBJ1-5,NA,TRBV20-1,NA,TGCAGTGTCCCTCCCAGGGATAGCAATCAGCCCCAGCATTTT,CSVPPRDSNQPQHF
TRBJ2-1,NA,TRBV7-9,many,TGTGCCAGCAGCTTAGGGTCAGGGGGAGGCAATGAGCAGTTCTTC,CASSLGSGGGNEQFF
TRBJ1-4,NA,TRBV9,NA,TGTGCCAGCAGCGTAGCTACGGGGGGGGCGAATGAAAAACTGTTTTTT,CASSVATGGANEKLFF
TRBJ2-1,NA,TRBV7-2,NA,TGTGCCAGCAGCCGACGATTTTCTGGGGGGATGAATGAGCAGTTCTTC,CASSRRFSGGMNEQFF
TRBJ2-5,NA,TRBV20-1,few,TGCAGTGCTCCAGCGGCAGCTCGTGATGGAGAGACCCAGTACTTC,CSAPAAARDGETQYF
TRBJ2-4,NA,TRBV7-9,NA,TGTGCCAGCAGCTTGGGGACCGTAGCCAAAAACATTCAGTACTTC,CASSLGTVAKNIQYF
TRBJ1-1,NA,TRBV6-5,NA,TGTGCCAGCAGTCGTAGCACGAACACTGAAGCTTTCTTT,CASSRSTNTEAFF
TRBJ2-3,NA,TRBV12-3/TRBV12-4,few,TGTGCCAGCAGTTCCAGGGGAGCAGATACGCAGTATTTT,CASSSRGADTQYF
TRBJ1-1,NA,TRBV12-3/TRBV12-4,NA,TGTGCCAGCAGTTCTAGACCTAAAGCTTTCTTT,CASSSRPKAFF
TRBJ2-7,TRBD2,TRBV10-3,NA,TGTGCCATCAGTCCGCCCCTAACTAGCGGGAGGTACGAGCAGTACTTC,CAISPPLTSGRYEQYF
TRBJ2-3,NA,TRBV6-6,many,TGTGCCAGCAACCCAGGTCGGGTCACAGATACGCAGTATTTT,CASNPGRVTDTQYF
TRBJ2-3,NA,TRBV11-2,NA,TGTGCCAGCAGCTTAGGGATGAGCACAGATACGCAGTATTTT,CASSLGMSTDTQYF
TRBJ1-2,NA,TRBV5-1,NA,TGCGCCAGCAGCTTGGAAGGGGCGCGATATGGCTACACCTTC,CASSLEGARYGYTF
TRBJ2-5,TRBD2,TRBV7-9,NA,TGTGCCAGCAGCTTACGGCGGGGGCAAGAGACCCAGTACTTC,CASSLRRGQETQYF
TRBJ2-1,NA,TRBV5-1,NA,TGCGCCAGCACCCAGCGGGCCCCTGGGGAGCAGTTCTTC,CASTQRAPGEQFF
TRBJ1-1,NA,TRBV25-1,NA,TGTGCCAGCAGTGCCCTTCGGGGCACTGAAGCTTTCTTT,CASSALRGTEAFF
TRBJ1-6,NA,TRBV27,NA,TGTGCCAGCACTCCCCAGGGAGCCATAGGTTCACCCCTCCACTTT,CASTPQGAIGSPLHF
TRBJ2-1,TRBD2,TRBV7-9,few,TGTGCCAGCAGCTTATCCAGGACTAGCGGGAGTTCTTCCCATGAGCAGTTCTTC,CASSLSRTSGSSSHEQFF
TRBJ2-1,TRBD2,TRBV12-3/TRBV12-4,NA,TGTGCCAGCAGATTAGCGGGGTCTTTCTACAATGAGCAGTTCTTC,CASRLAGSFYNEQFF
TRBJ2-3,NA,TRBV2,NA,TGTGCCAGCAGTGTTCCATTCACAGATACGCAGTATTTT,CASSVPFTDTQYF
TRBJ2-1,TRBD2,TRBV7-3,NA,TGTGCCAGCAGCCGGCCCGGGACTAGCTACAATGAGCAGTTCTTC,CASSRPGTSYNEQFF
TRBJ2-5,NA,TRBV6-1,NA,TGTGCCAGCAGTGAACTGGTGTTAACAGAGCAGTACTTC,CASSELVLTEQYF
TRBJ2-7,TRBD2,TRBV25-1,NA,TGTGCCAGCCGGGACTACGGTACCTACGAGCAGTACTTC,CASRDYGTYEQYF
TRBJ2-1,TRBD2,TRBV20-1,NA,TGCAGTGCTTACCCCTTTCTTAGCGGGAGGGACTCCAATGAGCAGTTCTTC,CSAYPFLSGRDSNEQFF
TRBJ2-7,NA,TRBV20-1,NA,TGCAGTGCTAAGTCAGGGGACTACGAGCAGTACTTC,CSAKSGDYEQYF
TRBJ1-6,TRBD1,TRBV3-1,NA,TGTGCCAGCAGCCAAGGGACAGGTATTAATTCACCCCTCCACTTT,CASSQGTGINSPLHF
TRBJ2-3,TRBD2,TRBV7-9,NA,TGTGCCAGCAGCTCGGAGACTAGCGCAAGCACAGATACGCAGTATTTT,CASSSETSASTDTQYF
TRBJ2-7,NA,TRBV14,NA,TGTGCCAGCAGCCAAGGGGACGGGTCCTACGAGCAGTACTTC,CASSQGDGSYEQYF
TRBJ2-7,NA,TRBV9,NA,TGTGCCAGCAGCGGAGGACCCGGCTCCTACGAGCAGTACTTC,CASSGGPGSYEQYF
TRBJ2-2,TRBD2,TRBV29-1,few,TGCAGCGCGGAGCGGGAGAGGAACACCGGGGAGCTGTTTTTT,CSAERERNTGELFF
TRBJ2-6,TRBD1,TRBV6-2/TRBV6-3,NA,TGTGCCAGCAGCCCCCCGGGACAGGGCTTATTCAACGTCCTGACTTTC,CASSPPGQGLFNVLTF
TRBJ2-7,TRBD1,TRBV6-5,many,TGTGCCAGCAGTCCCGGGACAGGAGGTCCCTACGAGCAGTACTTC,CASSPGTGGPYEQYF
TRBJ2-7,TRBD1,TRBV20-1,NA,TGCAGTGCTAACATGGACAGGGACCTCTACGAGCAGTACTTC,CSANMDRDLYEQYF
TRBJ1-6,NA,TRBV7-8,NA,TGTGCCAGCAGCCCCCGGGACCTAGGGAATTCGCCCCTCCACTTT,CASSPRDLGNSPLHF
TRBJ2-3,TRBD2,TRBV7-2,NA,TGTGCCAGCAGCCAGAGTGGGACTAGTCCGATGGGTGGTACGCAGTATTTT,CASSQSGTSPMGGTQYF
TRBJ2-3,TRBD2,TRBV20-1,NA,TGCAGTGCTAGAGCCCCCGTAGCGGGGGGAACAGATACGCAGTATTTT,CSARAPVAGGTDTQYF
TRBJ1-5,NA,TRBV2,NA,TGTGCCAGCAGGGGAAGCGCCAATCAGCCCCAGCATTTT,CASRGSANQPQHF
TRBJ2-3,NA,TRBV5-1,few,TGCGCCAGCAGCAGGCAGGACACTAGCACAGATACGCAGTATTTT,CASSRQDTSTDTQYF
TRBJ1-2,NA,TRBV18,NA,TGTGCCAGCTCACCACTAAGTGGGGGGACGGATGGCTACACCTTC,CASSPLSGGTDGYTF
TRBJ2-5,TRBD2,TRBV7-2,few,TGTGCCAGCAGCTGGGGGGGACTTAAAGAGACCCAGTACTTC,CASSWGGLKETQYF
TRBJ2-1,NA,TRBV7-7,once,TGTGCTAGCAGCCCCGGCAGGGTCGAAGAGACCCAGTTCTTC,CASSPGRVEETQFF
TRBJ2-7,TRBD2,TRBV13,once,TGTGCCAGCAGCTTAACTAAAAGGGGGTTGGGACTAGCGGGAGGGGCAATCTACAATGAGCAGTACTTC,CASSLTKRGLGLAGGAIYNEQYF
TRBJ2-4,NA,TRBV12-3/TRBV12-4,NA,TGTGCCAGCACCTCCCCTCAATGTGAGCAGTACTTC,CASTSPQCEQYF
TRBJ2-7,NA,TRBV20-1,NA,TGCAGTGCTGGGCCGAGAGTCAGCGAGCAGTACTTC,CSAGPRVSEQYF